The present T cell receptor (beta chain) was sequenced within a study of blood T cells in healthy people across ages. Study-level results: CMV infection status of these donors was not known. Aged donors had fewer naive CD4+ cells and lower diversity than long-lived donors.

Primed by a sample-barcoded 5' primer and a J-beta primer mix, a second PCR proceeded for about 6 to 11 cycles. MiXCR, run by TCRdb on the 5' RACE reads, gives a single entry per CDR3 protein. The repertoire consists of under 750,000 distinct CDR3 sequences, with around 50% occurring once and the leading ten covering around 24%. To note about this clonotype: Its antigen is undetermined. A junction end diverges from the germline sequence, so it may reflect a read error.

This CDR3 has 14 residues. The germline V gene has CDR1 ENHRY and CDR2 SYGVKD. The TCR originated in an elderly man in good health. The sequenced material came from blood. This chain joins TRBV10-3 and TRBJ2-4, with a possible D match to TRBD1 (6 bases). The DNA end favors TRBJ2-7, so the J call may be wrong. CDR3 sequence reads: CAITDRLLSFEQYF. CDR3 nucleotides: TGTGCCATCACCGACAGGTTGCTCTCCTTCGAGCAGTACTTC.